Listed below are T cell receptor beta chains from one sample, sequenced in a study of blood T cell repertoires in COVID-19. Profiled with immunoSEQ multiplex PCR; TCRdb holds only in-frame clones, not every one. The data contain some 100,000 clones, roughly nine tenths of them singletons. The source material was peripheral blood. The receptor set was obtained from a middle-aged man with acute or convalescent COVID-19. CDR3s include the opening cysteine and the closing phenylalanine or tryptophan. The D gene is left open where the match is weak. Size tells how often a clone was seen (once, few, many) or the class of an expanded clone, and some rows leave it out.

D: -; size: -; J: TRBJ1-5; V: TRBV6-1; DNA: TGTGCCAGCAGTGATCAGGGTGGCAATCAGCCCCAGCATTTT; CDR3: CASSDQGGNQPQHF
D: TRBD1; size: -; J: TRBJ1-6; V: TRBV7-6; DNA: TGTGCCAGCAGCCCGGGACAGGGGGCAGAATCACCCCTCCACTTT; CDR3: CASSPGQGAESPLHF
D: TRBD2; size: once; J: TRBJ2-7; V: TRBV3-1/TRBV3-2; DNA: TGTGCCAGCAGCCCGGGACTAGCGGGAGATACGCCATACGAGCAGTACTTC; CDR3: CASSPGLAGDTPYEQYF
D: -; size: -; J: TRBJ2-1; V: TRBV5-1; DNA: TGCGCCAGCAGCTTCCGACTGGGAGTCAATGAGCAGTTCTTC; CDR3: CASSFRLGVNEQFF
D: TRBD2; size: -; J: TRBJ2-1; V: TRBV19; DNA: TGTGCCTCTCTGGGGGGCCTAGCGGGAGTATACAATGAGCAGTTCTTC; CDR3: CASLGGLAGVYNEQFF
D: -; size: -; J: TRBJ1-1; V: TRBV5-1; DNA: TGCGCCAGCAGCCCCCCCGGTGGCACTGAAGCTTTCTTT; CDR3: CASSPPGGTEAFF
D: TRBD1; size: few; J: TRBJ1-6; V: TRBV5-1; DNA: TGCGCCAGCAGCCTCATCGGACAGGTTAATTCACCCCTCCACTTT; CDR3: CASSLIGQVNSPLHF
D: -; size: -; J: TRBJ1-6; V: TRBV7-2; DNA: TGTGCCAGCAGCTCGGACAGCCATAATTCACCCCTCCACTTT; CDR3: CASSSDSHNSPLHF
D: TRBD1; size: few; J: TRBJ2-7; V: TRBV5-4; DNA: TGTGCCAGCAACTCTGGACAGGGCACCTACGAGCAGTACTTC; CDR3: CASNSGQGTYEQYF
D: -; size: -; J: TRBJ1-1; V: TRBV6-5; DNA: TGTGCCAGCAGTTACTCGCCCCTAGGGGGGGCGACTGAAGCTTTCTTT; CDR3: CASSYSPLGGATEAFF
D: -; size: few; J: TRBJ1-1; V: TRBV5-8; DNA: TGTGCCAGCAGCTTTGGACTGGAAAACACTGAAGCTTTCTTT; CDR3: CASSFGLENTEAFF
D: -; size: -; J: TRBJ2-7; V: TRBV7-2; DNA: TGTGCCAGCAGCTCCCCCTCAGGGTCCTACGAGCAGTACTTC; CDR3: CASSSPSGSYEQYF
D: TRBD1; size: -; J: TRBJ1-3; V: TRBV19; DNA: TGTGCCAGTAGTACCGGGACAGGGACTTTTGGAAACACCATATATTTT; CDR3: CASSTGTGTFGNTIYF
D: -; size: -; J: TRBJ2-3; V: TRBV5-6; DNA: TGTGCCAGCAGCCGACAGGGGAGGCGGGAGAAAGGAGATACGCAGTATTTT; CDR3: CASSRQGRREKGDTQYF
D: -; size: -; J: TRBJ2-3; V: TRBV7-2; DNA: TGTGCCAGCCGTCGGGAGCCCACAGATACGCAGTATTTT; CDR3: CASRREPTDTQYF
D: TRBD2; size: -; J: TRBJ2-5; V: TRBV11-3; DNA: TGTGCCAGCAGCTCCAGACTAGCGGGGGGGCTGGGAGAGACCCAGTACTTC; CDR3: CASSSRLAGGLGETQYF
D: -; size: -; J: TRBJ1-6; V: TRBV21-1; DNA: TGTGCCAGCAGCAAATGTCGCGGGAGCTCCTATAATTCACCCCTCCACTTT; CDR3: CASSKCRGSSYNSPLHF
D: TRBD2; size: -; J: TRBJ2-1; V: TRBV11-3; DNA: TGTGCCAGCAGCCGATGGACTAGCGGGAGTAGGAATGAGCAGTTCTTC; CDR3: CASSRWTSGSRNEQFF
D: TRBD1; size: -; J: TRBJ2-7; V: TRBV11-3; DNA: TGTGCCAGCAGCTTGGGACAGGGTTTTGACGAGCAGTACTTC; CDR3: CASSLGQGFDEQYF
D: -; size: few; J: TRBJ1-1; V: TRBV10-3; DNA: TGTGCCATCAGTGAGGGGGACTTGAACACTGAAGCTTTCTTT; CDR3: CAISEGDLNTEAFF
D: TRBD2; size: -; J: TRBJ2-1; V: TRBV19; DNA: TGTGCCAGTAGTAGAGCGGGAGTTGGACGAGGGGGAGAGCAGTTCTTC; CDR3: CASSRAGVGRGGEQFF
D: TRBD1; size: -; J: TRBJ1-1; V: TRBV6-2/TRBV6-3; DNA: TGTGCCAGCAGTTATAAGGGGGCGAACACTGAAGCTTTCTTT; CDR3: CASSYKGANTEAFF
D: TRBD2; size: few; J: TRBJ2-1; V: TRBV11-3; DNA: TGTGCCAGCAGCCCGGGGACTAGCGGGAGGTCCTACAATGAGCAGTTCTTC; CDR3: CASSPGTSGRSYNEQFF
D: TRBD1; size: -; J: TRBJ1-6; V: TRBV15; DNA: TGTGCCACCAGCAGGATAAAAGTATCAGGGGGCCTTAGTAATTCACCCCTCCACTTT; CDR3: CATSRIKVSGGLSNSPLHF
D: TRBD1; size: -; J: TRBJ1-2; V: TRBV5-5; DNA: TGTGCCAGCAGCTCCGGACAGGGCTATGGCTACACCTTC; CDR3: CASSSGQGYGYTF
D: TRBD2; size: -; J: TRBJ2-3; V: TRBV5-4; DNA: TGTGCCAGCAGCTTAACTAGCGGGAGGGCCGGAGATACGCAGTATTTT; CDR3: CASSLTSGRAGDTQYF
D: TRBD2; size: -; J: TRBJ2-3; V: TRBV14; DNA: TGTGCCAGCAGCCGGGCCACTAGCGGGACCACAGATACGCAGTATTTT; CDR3: CASSRATSGTTDTQYF
D: -; size: -; J: TRBJ2-5; V: TRBV27; DNA: TGTGCCAGCAGTTTAAGGACGGGGGAGACCCAGTACTTC; CDR3: CASSLRTGETQYF
D: -; size: -; J: TRBJ1-1; V: TRBV30; DNA: TGTGCCTGGAGCCGGGGGACTGAAGCTTTCTTT; CDR3: CAWSRGTEAFF
D: TRBD1; size: -; J: TRBJ2-5; V: TRBV11-2; DNA: TGTGCCAGCAGCCTCAGGGGGCGCGGGGAGACCCAGTACTTC; CDR3: CASSLRGRGETQYF
D: -; size: -; J: TRBJ1-1; V: TRBV7-9; DNA: TGTGCCAGCAGCATAAAACAGGGTGGTGAAGCTTTCTTT; CDR3: CASSIKQGGEAFF
D: TRBD1; size: -; J: TRBJ1-2; V: TRBV5-4; DNA: TGTGCCAGCCGCTACCCCGGACAGGACTATGGCTACACCTTC; CDR3: CASRYPGQDYGYTF
D: -; size: -; J: TRBJ1-2; V: TRBV28; DNA: TGTGCCAGCAGTTTCCAGTCTAACTATGGCTACACCTTC; CDR3: CASSFQSNYGYTF
D: -; size: -; J: TRBJ2-5; V: TRBV3-1/TRBV3-2; DNA: TGTGCCAGCAGCCAAGAGAGGTTCCAAGAGACCCAGTACTTC; CDR3: CASSQERFQETQYF
D: TRBD1; size: -; J: TRBJ1-1; V: TRBV2; DNA: TGTGCCAGCCTGGGCAGGGGGACGGGAACTGAAGCTTTCTTT; CDR3: CASLGRGTGTEAFF
D: -; size: -; J: TRBJ1-2; V: TRBV6-1; DNA: TGTGCCAGCAGTGAAGTTACGGGTCGGTTTTTCACCTTC; CDR3: CASSEVTGRFFTF
D: -; size: -; J: TRBJ2-2; V: TRBV7-9; DNA: TGTGCCAGCAGCTTAAGGCGGGAAACCGGGGAGCTGTTTTTT; CDR3: CASSLRRETGELFF
D: TRBD1; size: -; J: TRBJ1-6; V: TRBV27; DNA: TGTGCCAGCAGTTTATCGACGGGACAGGCTAATTCACCCCTCCACTTT; CDR3: CASSLSTGQANSPLHF